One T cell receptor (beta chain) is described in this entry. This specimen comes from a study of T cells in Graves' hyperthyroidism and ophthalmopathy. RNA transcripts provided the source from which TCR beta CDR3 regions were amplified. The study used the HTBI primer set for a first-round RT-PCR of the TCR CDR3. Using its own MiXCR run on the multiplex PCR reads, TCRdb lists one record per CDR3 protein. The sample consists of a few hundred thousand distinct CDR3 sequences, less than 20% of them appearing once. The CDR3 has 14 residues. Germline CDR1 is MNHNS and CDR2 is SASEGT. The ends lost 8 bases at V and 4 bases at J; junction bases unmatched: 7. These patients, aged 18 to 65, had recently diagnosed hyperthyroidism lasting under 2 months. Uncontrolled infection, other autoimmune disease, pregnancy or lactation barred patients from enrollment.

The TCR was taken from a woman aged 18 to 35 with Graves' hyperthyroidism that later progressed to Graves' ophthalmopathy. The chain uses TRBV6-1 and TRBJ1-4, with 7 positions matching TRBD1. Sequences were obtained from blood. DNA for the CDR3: TGTGCCAGCGAGTTGGACAGGCTTAATGAAAAACTGTTTTTT. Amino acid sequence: CASELDRLNEKLFF.